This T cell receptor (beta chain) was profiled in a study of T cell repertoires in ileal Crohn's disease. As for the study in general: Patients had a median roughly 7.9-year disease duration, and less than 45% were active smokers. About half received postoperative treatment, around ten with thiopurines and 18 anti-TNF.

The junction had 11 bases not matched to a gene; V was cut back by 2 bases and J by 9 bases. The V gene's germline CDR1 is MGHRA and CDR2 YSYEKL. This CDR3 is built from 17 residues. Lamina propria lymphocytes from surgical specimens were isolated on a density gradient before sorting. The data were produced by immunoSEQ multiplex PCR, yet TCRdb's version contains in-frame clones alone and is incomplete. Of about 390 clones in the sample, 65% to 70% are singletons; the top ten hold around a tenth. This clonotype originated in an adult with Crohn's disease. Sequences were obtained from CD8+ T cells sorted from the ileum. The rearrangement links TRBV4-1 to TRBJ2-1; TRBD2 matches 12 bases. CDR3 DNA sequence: TGCGCCAGCAGCCAATTGACTAGCGGGGGCGGGCCAGGTGAGCAGTTCTTC. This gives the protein CASSQLTSGGGPGEQFF.